A single sample is the source of the 9 T cell receptor beta chains below, sequenced in a study. MiXCR, run by TCRdb on the 5' RACE reads, gives a single entry per CDR3 protein. The sample holds 45,000 to 60,000 distinct CDR3 sequences, roughly a quarter seen once. Sample: tumor-infiltrating naive CD4+ T cells sorted from the breast tumor. Subset noted: naive CD4+ T cells, CD4+CD45RA+CD25-. These receptors came from a female donor with breast cancer.

This clonotype was found a few times. The chain employs TRBV2 and TRBJ2-6; D is undetermined. V lost 10 bases, J lost 0 bases, and 13 bases lay in between. The germline CDR1 and CDR2 sequences are SNHLY and FYNNEI. The CDR3 contains 15 residues. The CDR3, as DNA: TGTGCCAACTCTTCCCCACTCTCTGGGGCCAACGTCCTGACTTTC. Encoded protein: CANSSPLSGANVLTF.

This clonotype was counted at least ten times. The chain has TRBV7-8 and TRBJ1-2; 7 nucleotides agree with TRBD1. The CDR3 is made up of 14 amino acids. Trimming cost V 5 bases and J 8 bases; bases outside gene matches: 11. Germline values: CDR1 SGHVS, CDR2 FQNEAQ. CDR3 sequence (DNA): TGTGCCAGCAGCCAGTTCGACAGGGCGGGGGGCTACACCTTC. Protein product: CASSQFDRAGGYTF.

In DNA form, the CDR3 reads TGTGCCAGCAGCTTGGCCTCGCGGTTTGGTGGGGGAAACAATGAGCAGTTCTTC. This translates into CASSLASRFGGGNNEQFF. The rearrangement uses TRBV5-4 and TRBJ2-1; D might be TRBD1 or TRBD2, each matching 5 bases. Trimming pared 0 bases from V and 5 bases from J, leaving 21 bases between. Germline V gene lookup returns CDR1 SGHNT and CDR2 YYREEE (reference sequence). The CDR3 length is 18 residues.

The J gene is TRBJ2-1, the V gene TRBV7-2; 8 bases align to TRBD2. The length of the CDR3 is 14 residues. Germline V gene data show CDR1 as SGHTA and CDR2 as FQGNSA. Trimming cost V 5 bases and J 7 bases; bases outside gene matches: 7. CDR3 sequence reads: CASSPRGGGNEQFF. In DNA, the CDR3 is TGTGCCAGCAGCCCTCGCGGCGGGGGGAATGAGCAGTTCTTC.

The rearrangement links TRBV28 to TRBJ1-2, with 9 nucleotides matching TRBD1. Germline CDR1 MDHEN, CDR2 SYDVKM. The CDR3 runs 13 residues. V was clipped by 10 bases and J by 5 bases; unmatched bases: 8. Here the CDR3 reads CAITDRGNYGYTF. In DNA form, the CDR3 reads TGTGCCATCACGGACAGGGGAAATTATGGCTACACCTTC.

The chain is built from TRBV6-2 or TRBV6-3 and TRBJ2-7; no definite D call. The germline gives CDR1 MNHEY, CDR2 SVGEGT. The V end was cut by 5 bases, the J end by 4 bases, with 9 bases between. The CDR3 loop spans 12 amino acids. The CDR3 is CASSQTEYEQYF. In nucleotides, the CDR3 is TGTGCCAGCAGTCAGACTGAATACGAGCAGTACTTC.

This clonotype was detected only a few times. The chain recombines TRBV11-2 with TRBJ2-7; 10 bases align to TRBD1. V lost 1 base, J lost 2 bases, and 2 bases stayed unmatched. The germline CDR1 and CDR2 sequences are SGHAT and FQNNGV. The CDR3 loop spans 15 amino acids. The CDR3 DNA follows: TGTGCCAGCAGCTTAGGACAGGGGGCCACCTACGAGCAGTACTTC. Protein: CASSLGQGATYEQYF.

There are a few counts of this clonotype. This sequence joins TRBV2 and TRBJ2-3; D not resolved. CDR1 and CDR2 (germline): SNHLY, FYNNEI. The CDR3 runs 13 residues. Trimming cost V 7 bases and J 1 base, with 9 bases left between them. The CDR3 here is CASTESGTDTQYF. CDR3 sequence (DNA): TGTGCCAGCACCGAGTCGGGCACAGATACGCAGTATTTT. The full variable domain, in which reference TRBV2 and TRBJ2-3 provide the parts outside the CDR3, is EPEVTQTPSHQVTQMGQEVILRCVPISNHLYFYWYRQILGQKVEFLVSFYNNEISEKSEIFDDQFSVERPDGSNFTLKIRSTKLEDSAMYFCASTESGTDTQYFGPGTRLTVL.

This chain connects TRBV5-6 to TRBJ2-5; D is uncertain. CDR3 length: 12 amino acids. Trimming cost V 2 bases and J 2 bases, with 4 bases left between them. The germline gives CDR1 SGHDT, CDR2 YYEEEE. The DNA of the CDR3 is TGTGCCAGCAGCTTTACGCAAGAGACCCAGTACTTC. This gives the protein CASSFTQETQYF.